This T cell receptor beta chain is drawn from a study of vaccination and CD4 T cells after COVID-19. The treatment was: roughly 10-day PBMC culture with coronavirus spike peptide pools or control peptides (ViraFEST assay). Germline V lookup: CDR1 DFQATT, CDR2 SNEGSKA (reference sequence). V lost 5 bases, J lost 4 bases, and 10 bases stayed unmatched. The CDR3 contains 15 residues. Sequencing of cultured CD4+ T cell DNA used the Oncomine TCR Beta short-read assay. The template was genomic DNA from cultured CD4+ T cells. One entry per CDR3 protein results from TCRdb running MiXCR on the PCR reads. This sample yields 25,000 to 30,000 distinct CDR3 sequences, of which approximately 66% are seen a single time; roughly 17% belongs to the top ten. Study outcomes and limitations: Convalescent patients displayed a median around 88% of reactive clones emerging only post-vaccination.

On this clonotype: Its antigen is as yet unknown.

The source was CD4+ T cells from blood, cultured in vitro, collected after SARS-CoV-2 vaccination. This clonotype was sampled from a human donor who received a COVID-19 vaccine. J is TRBJ2-3 and V is TRBV20-1, with TRBD2 identical over 9 bases. The CDR3 DNA follows: TGCAGTGCTTCCCAGGGCGGGGGGGTTTCAGATACGCAGTATTTT. Encoded protein: CSASQGGGVSDTQYF.